The 28 T cell receptor delta chains below come from one sample, sequenced in a study of gamma-delta chains in newborns, infants, children. TCRdb fed the reads into CATT to redo clone calling. The table lists roughly 6,100 delta-chain clones, 2.6% of them singletons, with roughly a sixth in the top ten. Sequenced sample: blood. The receptors were gathered from a child who was a newborn, infant or young child, either healthy, febrile or measles-vaccinated (not recorded which).

This clone was counted only a few times. The protein TCRdb lists belongs to a much larger clone and differs from this DNA's translation at residue 12, which points to a read error; the protein shown is made from the DNA. The V gene is TRDV2, the J gene TRDJ3; 10 bases align to TRDD3. Per germline, CDR1 GEAIGNYY and CDR2 EKD. The CDR3 is 18 residues long. The CDR3 bases are TGTGCCTGTGACACTGGGGGATACAGCTCCTGGGGCACCCGACAGATGTTTTTC. It encodes CACDTGGYSSWGTRQMFF.

Comment on this clone: For this DNA, TCRdb reports the protein of a much larger clone, which diverges at residue 4, most likely from a read error; the protein presented here is translated directly from the DNA. V gene TRDV2 combines with J gene TRDJ1, with 11 bases matching TRDD3. Per germline, CDR1 GEAIGNYY and CDR2 EKD. This CDR3 has 13 amino acids. The CDR3 sequence is CACGTWGIHKLIF. Here the CDR3 DNA reads TGTGCCTGTGGCACCTGGGGGATACATAAACTCATCTTT.

This clone is termed medium-sized. The chain employs TRDV2 and TRDJ3, with 10 bases lining up with TRDD3. This CDR3 has 17 residues. Germline V lookup: CDR1 GEAIGNYY, CDR2 EKD. V gave up 3 bases and J gave up 4 bases; unmatched junction bases: 5. CDR3 nucleotides: TGTGCCTGTGACGTACTGGGGGATTTTTGGGACACCCGACAGATGTTTTTC. Protein sequence: CACDVLGDFWDTRQMFF.

In its sample, this clone ranks as medium-sized. V is TRDV2 and J is TRDJ2, with 7 nucleotides matching TRDD3. Germline values: CDR1 GEAIGNYY, CDR2 EKD. V shed 3 bases and J 1 base; nucleotides not matched to a gene: 4. This CDR3 comprises 15 residues. The CDR3 DNA is TGTGCCTGTGACTTCATGGGGGATTTGACAGCACAACTCTTCTTT. Protein sequence: CACDFMGDLTAQLFF.

Worth noting for this clone: TCRdb attributes to this sequence the protein of a much larger clone, which differs from the DNA translation at residue 16; a read error is likely, and the protein displayed is translated from the DNA. The chain couples TRDV2 to TRDJ3; 12 positions match TRDD3. The germline gives CDR1 GEAIGNYY, CDR2 EKD. The CDR3 loop spans 18 amino acids. CDR3 DNA: TGTGCCTGTGACAAAGTACTGGGGGATACCTGGGACACCCGACAGACGTTTTTC. It translates to CACDKVLGDTWDTRQTFF.

This clone was counted only a few times. A single base is all that separates this from a far larger clone, so a read error is likely. The rearrangement links TRDV2 to TRDJ3, with 7 bases aligning to TRDD3. This CDR3 comprises 17 residues. The V gene's germline CDR1 is GEAIGNYY and CDR2 EKD. The CDR3 DNA is TGTGCCTGTGACACCTGGGGGAGCTCCTGGGACGCCCGACAGATGTTTTTC. Translated, it gives CACDTWGSSWDARQMFF.

This clone was counted only a few times. Within the sample, other DNA sequences also encode this same CDR3. This chain connects TRDV2 to TRDJ3, with TRDD3 identical over 7 bases. The V and J ends lost 7 bases and 0 bases, in that order; junction bases with no gene match: 11. The CDR3 loop spans 18 amino acids. CDR1 GEAIGNYY and CDR2 EKD come from the germline V gene. This CDR3 reads CACAPVLGTSWDTRQMFF. The CDR3 DNA sequence: TGTGCCTGCGCCCCCGTACTGGGGACCTCCTGGGACACCCGACAGATGTTTTTC.

With regard to this clone: Other DNA sequences in the sample encode the same CDR3. This rearrangement joins TRDV2 to TRDJ3; 10 positions agree with TRDD3. This CDR3 is built from 19 residues. Germline CDR1 reads GEAIGNYY; CDR2 reads EKD. With 1 base clipped from V and 0 bases from J, the junction kept 5 bases outside the gene matches. CDR3 loop: CACDTGGYSSSWDTRQMFF. CDR3 coding DNA: TGTGCCTGTGACACTGGGGGATACTCCAGCTCCTGGGACACCCGACAGATGTTTTTC.

In its sample, this clone is medium-sized. The V call is TRDV2, the J call TRDJ3; 7 nucleotides align to TRDD3. The CDR3 extends over 19 amino acids. CDR1 is GEAIGNYY and CDR2 is EKD in the germline V gene. Trimming cost V 1 base and J 0 bases; bases outside gene matches: 8. The CDR3 DNA reads TGTGCCTGTGACACGGTAAAGTGGGGGAGCTCCTGGGACACCCGACAGATGTTTTTC. The encoded protein is CACDTVKWGSSWDTRQMFF.

This clone was detected only a few times. This may stem from a read error, because a much larger clone lies one nucleotide away. The same CDR3 also results from other DNA sequences found in this sample. This chain links TRDV2 with TRDJ3; D unresolved. Germline values: CDR1 GEAIGNYY, CDR2 EKD. V shed 4 bases and J shed 0 bases, with 9 bases lying between them. CDR3 length: 16 amino acids. CDR3 in amino acids: CACDPWSSWDTRQMFF. In DNA form, the CDR3 reads TGTGCCTGTGATCCATGGAGCTCCTGGGACACCCGACAGATGTTTTTC.

Concerning this clone itself: Translating this DNA gives a protein that differs at residue 7 from the TCRdb one, which belongs to a much larger clone; a read error is likely, and the protein shown is this translation. V and J are TRDV2 and TRDJ3, with 10 bases that match TRDD3. The CDR3 runs 18 residues. Germline CDR1 reads GEAIGNYY; CDR2 reads EKD. V was clipped by 2 bases and J by 4 bases; unmatched bases: 7. CDR3 in DNA: TGTGCCTGTGACAAAGTACCGGGGGATACGTGGGACACCCGACAGATGTTTTTC. Protein sequence: CACDKVPGDTWDTRQMFF.

V gene TRDV2 combines with J gene TRDJ2; TRDD3 matches 10 bases. Germline CDR1 and CDR2: GEAIGNYY and EKD. This CDR3 region has 15 residues. After removal of 2 bases from V and 3 bases from J, the junction contained 2 bases not matched to a gene. CDR3 in amino acids: CACDSLGDMTAQLFF. The CDR3 DNA is TGTGCCTGTGACAGTCTGGGGGATATGACAGCACAACTCTTCTTT.

A remark on this clone: Given a much more abundant clone one base away, this may be a read error. The CDR3, as DNA: TGTGCCTGTGACACCGGCTGGGGGATGGCGGCGGTCGGTCCCTGGGACACCCGACAGATGTTTTTC. Protein sequence: CACDTGWGMAAVGPWDTRQMFF. This chain joins TRDV2 and TRDJ3; the match to TRDD3 covers 9 bases. The J gene, absent from TCRdb, was called here by matching the DNA to germline. J lost 2 bases, V lost 0 bases, and 16 bases had no gene match. The CDR3 is made up of 22 amino acids. Per germline, CDR1 GEAIGNYY and CDR2 EKD.

A remark on this clone: A clone one base away is much larger, so this may be a read error. The chain combines TRDV2 with TRDJ3; 8 nucleotides line up with TRDD3. This CDR3 is built from 19 residues. Germline loops: CDR1 GEAIGNYY, CDR2 EKD. This CDR3 is CARDAYWGPSSWDTRQMFF. CDR3 nucleotides: TGTGCCCGTGACGCTTACTGGGGGCCCAGCTCCTGGGACACCCGACAGATGTTTTTC.

Points on this clone: A read error may produce the germline difference seen at one junction end. This rearrangement joins TRDV2 to TRDJ3, with 8 bases matching TRDD3. From germline, CDR1 is GEAIGNYY and CDR2 EKD. The CDR3 consists of 20 residues. The CDR3 region has the DNA TGTGCCTGTGACACCGTACTGGGGGTTTCGAGCTCCTGGGACACCCGGCAGACGTTTTTC. This translates into CACDTVLGVSSSWDTRQTFF.

As concerns this clone: A much larger clonotype is one base distant, so this may be a read error. This sequence joins TRDV2 and TRDJ3, with 12 positions matching TRDD3. Germline V gene data show CDR1 as GEAIGNYY and CDR2 as EKD. There are 20 residues in the CDR3. The V segment lost 3 bases and the J segment 0 bases; nucleotides outside the gene matches: 8. CDR3 amino acids: CACDAYWGIQSSWDTRQMFF. In nucleotides, the CDR3 is TGTGCCTGTGACGCCTACTGGGGGATACAGAGCTCCTGGGACACCCGACAGATGTTTTTC.

As for this clone: This sequence may be a read error, since a much larger clone differs from it by one base. This CDR3 reads CACDRLERDTLVADKLTF. As DNA, the CDR3 is TGTGCCTGTGACAGACTCGAGAGGGATACATTGGTCGCCGATAAACTCACCTTT. V is TRDV2 and J is TRDJ1; 7 nucleotides agree with TRDD3. From germline, CDR1 is GEAIGNYY and CDR2 EKD. The length of the CDR3 is 18 residues.

This clone rates as medium-sized (0.01 to 0.1%). Other DNA sequences of this sample code for an identical CDR3. The V and J genes are TRDV2 and TRDJ3, with 12 bases fitting TRDD3. The J segment lost 2 bases and the V segment lost 3 bases, leaving 4 bases of the junction unmatched. The CDR3 has 18 amino acids. Per the germline V gene, CDR1 is GEAIGNYY and CDR2 is EKD. In DNA form, the CDR3 reads TGTGCCTGTGACGTGCTGGGGGATACGGCCTGGGACACCCGACAGATGTTTTTC. Amino acids: CACDVLGDTAWDTRQMFF.

This clone is medium-sized by share. Within the sample, other DNA sequences also encode this same CDR3. The V gene is TRDV2, the J gene TRDJ2, with D perhaps matching TRDD3 (5 bases). The germline V gene has CDR1 GEAIGNYY and CDR2 EKD. The CDR3 runs to 17 residues. The ends were cut back, 3 bases at V and 0 bases at J, with 16 bases in the middle. CDR3: CACDSLSGSSLTAQLFF. The CDR3 region has the DNA TGTGCCTGTGACTCCCTTTCGGGATCCTCTTTGACAGCACAACTCTTCTTT.

This clone was counted only a few times. At one of its ends the junction is not consistent with the germline gene, which may arise from a read error. The CDR3 DNA reads TGTGCCTGTGACCCCATATCCTGGGACGCCCGACAGATGTTTTTC. It codes for CACDPISWDARQMFF. The chain recombines TRDV2 with TRDJ3, with D possibly TRDD3 on 5 matching bases. CDR1 GEAIGNYY and CDR2 EKD come from the germline V gene. The CDR3 is 15 amino acids.

A note on this clone: At residue 10, the TCRdb protein and translated DNA are inconsistent; the protein given comes from the DNA. The genes are TRDV2 and TRDJ3, with TRDD3 matching over 13 bases. Germline V gene lookup returns CDR1 GEAIGNYY and CDR2 EKD. The CDR3 extends over 18 amino acids. With V trimmed by 2 bases and J by 3 bases, 3 bases remained unmatched. CDR3 nucleotide sequence: TGTGCCTGTGACAGACTGGGGGATACGATCTGGGACACCCGACAGATGTTTTTC. This codes for CACDRLGDTIWDTRQMFF.

This clone is categorized as medium-sized. This specimen includes other DNA sequences encoding the same CDR3. The chain carries TRDV2 and TRDJ3, with 13 bases matching TRDD3. The germline V gene encodes CDR1 GEAIGNYY and CDR2 EKD. The CDR3 length is 20 residues. V shed 3 bases, J shed 3 bases, and the junction held 10 bases outside the gene matches. CDR3 sequence (DNA): TGTGCCTGTGACCCCGTACTGGGGGATACGCAGGACTGGGACACCCGACAGATGTTTTTC. Translation: CACDPVLGDTQDWDTRQMFF.

Comment on this clone: DNA and listed protein disagree at residue 5, so the protein shown here was translated from the DNA. The chain uses TRDV2 and TRDJ3; D might be TRDD3 (5 bases). The length of the CDR3 is 16 residues. The V end lost 2 bases, the J end lost 0 bases, and 7 bases lay between the germline ends. CDR1 and CDR2 (germline): GEAIGNYY, EKD. The CDR3 DNA sequence: TGTGCCTGTGACAACTGGAGCTCCTGGGACACCCGACAGATGTTTTTC. Translated: CACDNWSSWDTRQMFF.

In this sample, this clone turned up a few times. The gene calls are TRDV2 and TRDJ3; 9 bases agree with TRDD3. V lost 2 bases, J lost 2 bases, and 9 bases stayed unmatched. Germline CDR1 GEAIGNYY, CDR2 EKD. This CDR3 region has 19 residues. CDR3 bases: TGTGCCTGTGACAGGGGATACGCTCCAGGAGCCTGGGACACCCGACAGATGTTTTTC. Protein: CACDRGYAPGAWDTRQMFF.

About this clone itself: TCRdb records a much larger clone's protein for this DNA, with a difference at residue 4 that likely arises from a read error; the protein given is the translation of the DNA. V gene TRDV2 combines with J gene TRDJ2; 9 bases agree with TRDD3. The length of the CDR3 is 18 residues. Germline CDR1 GEAIGNYY, CDR2 EKD. The CDR3 reads CACGTVLGDPALTAQLFF. The CDR3 DNA reads TGTGCCTGTGGCACCGTACTGGGGGACCCAGCTTTGACAGCACAACTCTTCTTT.

The chain carries TRDV2 and TRDJ3; TRDD3 matches 8 bases. TCRdb supplies no J gene; here it was assigned by aligning the nucleotide sequence to germline. CDR3 size: 19 residues. Germline V gene lookup returns CDR1 GEAIGNYY and CDR2 EKD. With V trimmed by 2 bases and J by 0 bases, 8 bases remained unmatched. DNA for the CDR3: TGTGCCTGTGACAACTGGGGGGTTAAAAGCTCCTGGGACACCCGACAGATGTTTTTC. Amino acid sequence: CACDNWGVKSSWDTRQMFF.

About this clone: This DNA's translation differs at residue 11 from TCRdb's protein, which comes from a much larger clone; a read error is likely, and the protein shown is translated from the DNA. This rearrangement joins TRDV2 to TRDJ3, with TRDD3 matching 10 bases. Germline CDR1 reads GEAIGNYY; CDR2 reads EKD. The CDR3 covers 18 residues. CDR3: CACDTGGYLSRDTRQMFF. CDR3 DNA sequence: TGTGCCTGTGACACTGGGGGATACCTCTCCCGGGACACCCGACAGATGTTTTTC.

This clone was seen more than once but under ten times. The chain employs TRDV2 and TRDJ3, with 8 nucleotides matching TRDD3. Germline CDR1 reads GEAIGNYY; CDR2 reads EKD. The CDR3 is 18 amino acids. The J segment lost 0 bases and the V segment lost 3 bases, leaving 6 bases of the junction unmatched. CDR3 region: CACDDPWGSSWDTRQMFF. The CDR3 DNA follows: TGTGCCTGTGACGACCCCTGGGGGAGCTCCTGGGACACCCGACAGATGTTTTTC.